The present TCR beta chain was sequenced within a study of blood T cell repertoires in COVID-19. The protocol was immunoSEQ multiplex PCR, while the TCRdb copy is restricted to in-frame clones and leaves out a portion. The repertoire holds approximately 260,000 clones, with roughly 91% as singletons. Symptom resolution, clearance, or two negative PCRs marked donors in Cohort 3 as recovered. This clone came up once. The CDR3 is 15 amino acids. J lost 0 bases, V lost 3 bases, and 5 bases had no gene match. Germline CDR1 and CDR2: LNHDA and SQIVND (reference sequence). The chain joins TRBV19 to TRBJ2-7; TRBD2 matches at 7 bases. Sequenced sample: PBMCs or T cells enriched from blood (not recorded which). The sequence was collected from a woman aged 60 to 75 who had recovered from COVID-19. The DNA of the CDR3 is TGTGCCAGTAGTATCATCCTAGCGGACTCCTACGAGCAGTACTTC. Its protein is CASSIILADSYEQYF.